Shown below are 25 T cell receptor beta chains from a single sample sequenced in a study of T cell responses to AZD1222 COVID-19 vaccine. The data were produced by immunoSEQ multiplex PCR, yet TCRdb's version contains in-frame clones alone and is incomplete. The profile shows around 170,000 clones, around 88% of them singletons. Specimen: peripheral blood, collected 28 days after the second AZD1222 dose. The source of these receptors is an adult who received the AZD1222 COVID-19 vaccine.

This chain joins TRBV6-2 or TRBV6-3 and TRBJ1-5; 8 bases line up with TRBD1. Germline CDR1 is MNHEY and CDR2 is SVGEGT. The CDR3 is 13 residues long. The V gene end was trimmed by 6 bases and the J gene end by 9 bases; junction bases not matched to a gene: 7. As DNA, the CDR3 is TGTGCCAGCAGCCCCGGGACAGGAGGGCCCCAGCATTTT. Amino acid sequence: CASSPGTGGPQHF.

Notes on this clone: Other DNA sequences in this specimen translate into the identical CDR3. This chain links TRBV7-3 with TRBJ2-3; TRBD2 is a possible D gene (5 bases). Germline V gives CDR1 SGHTA, CDR2 FQGTGA. Trimming pared 2 bases from V and 2 bases from J, leaving 11 bases between. The CDR3 spans 15 residues. The CDR3 nucleotides read TGTGCCAGCAGCTTACGAGGCGGGTCCACAGATACGCAGTATTTT. Amino acid sequence: CASSLRGGSTDTQYF. The whole variable domain, filled in from reference TRBV7-3 and TRBJ2-3, reads GAGVSQTPSNKVTEKGKYVELRCDPISGHTALYWYRQSLGQGPEFLIYFQGTGAADDSGLPNDRFFAVRPEGSVSTLKIQRTERGDSAVYLCASSLRGGSTDTQYFGPGTRLTVL.

The genes are TRBV4-3 and TRBJ1-2; TRBD1 might be the D (5 bases). V was pared by 0 bases and J by 7 bases, with 12 bases between. The CDR3 is made up of 14 amino acids. The germline gives CDR1 LGHNA, CDR2 YSLEER. CDR3 DNA sequence: TGCGCCAGCAGCCAAGATCCCAGCGGGGGTGGCTACACCTTC. Translating it yields CASSQDPSGGGYTF.

This sequence joins TRBV5-4 and TRBJ1-6; D is undetermined. Trimming removed 0 bases from V and 0 bases from J, with 13 bases in between. The CDR3 is 18 amino acids. Germline loops: CDR1 SGHNT, CDR2 YYREEE (reference sequence). Written as DNA, the CDR3 is TGTGCCAGCAGCTTGGCCGAAGTCCGGAGCTCCTATAATTCACCCCTCCACTTT. This translates into CASSLAEVRSSYNSPLHF.

This chain connects TRBV5-4 to TRBJ2-5; D unclear. The CDR3 consists of 12 residues. The V and J ends lost 1 base and 3 bases respectively, with 4 bases between them. The germline CDR1 and CDR2 sequences are SGHNT and YYREEE (reference sequence). This CDR3 is CASSLPKETQYF. The CDR3 bases are TGTGCCAGCAGCTTGCCCAAAGAGACCCAGTACTTC.

This clone was seen once. The chain recombines TRBV3-1 (or the pseudogene TRBV3-2) with TRBJ1-1; possibly TRBD1 for D (6 bases). Trimming removed 2 bases at V and 7 bases at J, with 11 bases between. CDR1 is LGHDT and CDR2 is YNNKEL in the germline V gene (reference sequence). The CDR3 sequence is 13 residues long. CDR3 in amino acids: CASSQYRANEAFF. The DNA for the CDR3 is TGTGCCAGCAGCCAATACAGGGCCAATGAAGCTTTCTTT.

The gene calls are TRBV15 and TRBJ1-2, with TRBD1 matching 7 bases. Germline assignment: CDR1 LNHNV and CDR2 YYDKDF (reference sequence). The CDR3 sequence is 14 residues long. V was clipped by 0 bases and J by 7 bases; unmatched bases: 5. CDR3: CATSRDRGPSGYTF. DNA of the CDR3: TGTGCCACCAGCAGAGATAGGGGGCCCAGTGGCTACACCTTC.

This clone has only a few counts. This chain connects TRBV7-9 to TRBJ1-2, with D possibly TRBD1 on 6 matching bases. The CDR3 runs to 14 residues. Germline V gene lookup returns CDR1 SEHNR and CDR2 FQNEAQ (reference sequence). Trimming left V 6 bases short and J 0 bases short, with 11 bases between. DNA of the CDR3: TGTGCCAGCAGTCCCACAGGGACTAACTATGGCTACACCTTC. This gives the protein CASSPTGTNYGYTF.

The chain couples TRBV19 to TRBJ1-5, with TRBD1 matching 7 bases. Germline V gives CDR1 LNHDA, CDR2 SQIVND (reference sequence). The CDR3 spans 14 residues. V gave up 4 bases and J gave up 4 bases; unmatched junction bases: 4. The CDR3, as DNA: TGTGCCAGTAGTACAACCAGGGGGAATCAGCCCCAGCATTTT. Its translation: CASSTTRGNQPQHF.

The gene calls are TRBV4-3 and TRBJ2-7; D unresolved. This CDR3 is 17 amino acids long. CDR1 LGHNA and CDR2 YSLEER come from the germline V gene. Trimming took off 0 bases at V and 6 bases at J, with 21 bases between the two ends. CDR3 bases: TGCGCCAGCAGCCAAGATTCCCAGGTAGGATGGTCGGGCGAGCAGTACTTC. Translated: CASSQDSQVGWSGEQYF.

The V call is TRBV7-6, the J call TRBJ1-5; no firm D call. Trimming pared 0 bases from V and 9 bases from J, leaving 9 bases between. CDR3 length: 13 residues. The germline CDR1 and CDR2 sequences are SGHVS and FNYEAQ. The CDR3 region is CASSLATHAPQHF. The CDR3 nucleotides are TGTGCCAGCAGCTTAGCCACTCATGCGCCCCAGCATTTT.

The chain combines TRBV19 with TRBJ2-7; 9 bases fit TRBD1. Germline CDR1 and CDR2: LNHDA and SQIVND (reference sequence). The V segment lost 5 bases and the J segment 2 bases; nucleotides outside the gene matches: 4. The CDR3 sequence is 14 residues long. In DNA, the CDR3 is TGTGCCAGTAGTCTCGGGACAGGGACCTACGAGCAGTACTTC. This codes for CASSLGTGTYEQYF. The complete variable domain, with remaining parts taken from reference TRBV19 and TRBJ2-7, reads DGGITQSPKYLFRKEGQNVTLSCEQNLNHDAMYWYRQDPGQGLRLIYYSQIVNDFQKGDIAEGYSVSREKKESFPLTVTSAQKNPTAFYLCASSLGTGTYEQYFGPGTRLTVT.

The chain is built from TRBV19 and TRBJ1-6; D gene unclear. With 1 base removed from V and 9 bases from J, the gap between germline ends came to 10 bases. Germline V gene sequence: CDR1 LNHDA, CDR2 SQIVND (reference sequence). This CDR3 has 14 amino acids. CDR3 in DNA: TGTGCCAGTAGTATAGGCGGGAGACCTTCACCCCTCCACTTT. Protein product: CASSIGGRPSPLHF.

About this clone: The same CDR3 is also encoded by other DNA sequences in this sample. This rearrangement joins TRBV19 to TRBJ1-5, with 7 bases matching TRBD1. This CDR3 is 14 amino acids long. Germline CDR1 LNHDA, CDR2 SQIVND (reference sequence). V shed 4 bases and J 2 bases; nucleotides not matched to a gene: 2. DNA of the CDR3: TGTGCCAGTAGTACCACAGGGGGCAATCAGCCCCAGCATTTT. Its protein is CASSTTGGNQPQHF.

This clone appeared a single time. V is TRBV6-5 and J is TRBJ2-1, with D maybe TRBD2 (7 bases). V was shortened by 5 bases and J by 2 bases, with 13 bases between the two germline ends. The length of the CDR3 is 15 residues. Germline values: CDR1 MNHEY, CDR2 SVGAGI. CDR3 loop: CASSRGGQTYNEQFF. Written as DNA, the CDR3 is TGTGCCAGCAGTCGCGGGGGCCAAACCTACAATGAGCAGTTCTTC.

The chain recombines TRBV4-2 with TRBJ2-5; the match to TRBD2 covers 8 bases. Germline V gene data show CDR1 as LGHNA and CDR2 as YNFKEQ. Trimming cost V 3 bases and J 0 bases; bases outside gene matches: 12. The CDR3 spans 18 residues. The CDR3 region has the DNA TGTGCCAGCAGCCACTTAAGAAGAGCGGGGGCCGACCAAGAGACCCAGTACTTC. It codes for CASSHLRRAGADQETQYF.

The V call is TRBV2, the J call TRBJ2-3, with 7 bases identical to TRBD1. Germline values: CDR1 SNHLY, CDR2 FYNNEI. This CDR3 is built from 15 residues. V shed 6 bases and J 1 base; nucleotides not matched to a gene: 7. The chain's CDR3 is CASRADRVGTDTQYF. The DNA of the CDR3 is TGTGCCAGCAGGGCAGACAGGGTCGGCACAGATACGCAGTATTTT.

On this clone: One junction end disagrees with the germline gene, perhaps due to a read error. CDR3 nucleotides: TGTGCTAGCAGCTTAACCGGGACACAAGAGACCCAGTACTTC. Translation: CASSLTGTQETQYF. The genes are TRBV7-7 and TRBJ2-5, with D maybe TRBD1 (6 bases). This CDR3 has 14 residues. CDR1 is SSHAT, CDR2 FNYEAQ, per germline (reference sequence).

The chain has TRBV27 and TRBJ1-5; weak D call: TRBD1 (5 bases). V was cut by 5 bases and J by 0 bases, with 8 bases left in between. Germline-derived CDR1 and CDR2 are MNHEY and SMNVEV (reference sequence). This CDR3 is built from 14 residues. The CDR3 protein is CASSRGSSNQPQHF. CDR3 in DNA: TGTGCCAGCAGTAGGGGATCTAGCAATCAGCCCCAGCATTTT.

The rearrangement joins TRBV29-1 to TRBJ2-1, with TRBD2 matching 9 bases. This CDR3 region has 14 residues. J lost 4 bases, V lost 6 bases, and 7 bases had no gene match. CDR1 is SQVTM, CDR2 ANQGSEA, per germline. The CDR3 protein is CSVDRLADYNEQFF. The CDR3 nucleotides are TGCAGCGTCGATCGACTAGCGGATTACAATGAGCAGTTCTTC.

The V gene is TRBV12-3 or TRBV12-4, the J gene TRBJ2-1, with D tentatively TRBD2 (5 bases). The CDR3 has 12 amino acids. Trimming took 5 bases from V and 13 from J, leaving 15 bases between them. The CDR3 is CASSPPADSQFF. The CDR3, as DNA: TGTGCCAGCAGTCCTCCGGCGGACTCACAGTTCTTC.

This chain uses TRBV2 with TRBJ2-7; TRBD1 matches 7 bases. CDR1 and CDR2 (germline): SNHLY, FYNNEI. This CDR3 contains 13 residues. After removal of 7 bases from V and 7 bases from J, the junction contained 10 bases not matched to a gene. Here the CDR3 reads CASKGQSGLEQYF. CDR3 in DNA: TGTGCCAGCAAGGGACAGTCGGGGCTAGAGCAGTACTTC.

Concerning this clone: The junction departs from germline at one end; a sequencing error may be responsible. The chain recombines TRBV7-6 with TRBJ1-2; a weak D match, TRBD1 (6 bases). The CDR3 loop spans 13 amino acids. CDR1 SGHVS and CDR2 FNYEAQ come from the germline V gene. The CDR3 DNA reads as TGTGCCAGCAGCTCTATCCTTGGGGGCCACCCCTTATTC. Its translation is CASSSILGGHPLF.

The chain carries TRBV5-4 and TRBJ2-6; unclear D gene. The CDR3 has 17 residues. Germline loops: CDR1 SGHNT, CDR2 YYREEE (reference sequence). The V end was cut by 3 bases, the J end by 4 bases, with 17 bases between. The CDR3 is CASSSPPTGLGANVLTF. In DNA form, the CDR3 reads TGTGCCAGCAGCTCCCCTCCAACCGGGTTAGGGGCCAACGTCCTGACTTTC.

This sequence joins TRBV18 and TRBJ1-5; perhaps TRBD1 as D (5 bases). Trimming took 3 bases from V and 5 from J, leaving 14 bases between them. The CDR3 spans 15 residues. The germline V gene encodes CDR1 KGHSH and CDR2 LQKENI. CDR3 bases: TGTGCCAGCTCACCCGGGACGGGTCGGGATCAGCCCCAGCATTTT. Translated: CASSPGTGRDQPQHF.